The clone carrying this TCR beta chain was counted between two and nine times. Its cognate antigen is unknown. MiXCR, applied by TCRdb to the 5' RACE reads, yields one record per CDR3 protein. The sample holds under 500,000 distinct CDR3 sequences, roughly 13% seen once. The germline gives CDR1 KGHSH, CDR2 LQKENI. Trimming shortened V by 4 bases and J by 3 bases, and 13 bases separated the two germline ends. CDR3 size: 14 residues. The sample originates from a study of identical twins. Whole-study results and caveats: Insertions were reduced in abundant cord blood beta clonotypes but not in memory repertoires. Modelling approaches yielded underestimates of out-of-frame TCR alpha sharing between monozygotic twins.

The same sample was also used in a study of yellow fever vaccine responses in identical twins. That report adds: Twins showed a vaccine T cell response that reportedly seemed partly convergent, partly personalized.

This receptor was identified in a woman aged 18-29 years in good health. The chain combines TRBV18 with TRBJ2-7, with a possible D match to TRBD1 (5 bases). The sample taken for sequencing was CD4+ T cells sorted from blood. DNA of the CDR3: TGTGCCAGCTCACAGGGGCGATCGGGCTACGAGCAGTACTTC. It translates to CASSQGRSGYEQYF.